This TCR beta chain was recorded in a study of control samples from healthy donors and cancer patients. Trimming took 4 bases from V and 7 from J; bases not matched to a gene: 7. The CDR3 is 14 residues long. Germline V lookup: CDR1 SGHAT, CDR2 FQNNGV. Using immunoSEQ multiplex PCR, the repertoire was profiled, and TCRdb retains in-frame clones only, with some absent. The table records 150,000 or so clones, roughly 92% of them present only once. This TCR was recovered from a man aged 18-30 years in good health. The chain employs TRBV11-2 and TRBJ2-1; 7 bases are a match to TRBD1. Sequencing input: blood. The CDR3 DNA is TGTGCCAGCAGCTCCGGGACAGCCAAGAATGAGCAGTTCTTC. It translates to CASSSGTAKNEQFF.